This T cell receptor (beta chain) is from a study of blood T cell repertoires in COVID-19. Study overall: Sites across the United States, Italy and Spain contributed samples from acute and convalescent COVID-19.

Sequencing used immunoSEQ multiplex PCR; TCRdb keeps in-frame clones, though not all of them. The table includes roughly 200,000 clones, roughly 80% detected once. V was pared by 7 bases and J by 8 bases, with 16 bases of the junction left unmatched. This CDR3 comprises 15 residues. Germline CDR1 reads SEHNR; CDR2 reads FQNEAQ (reference sequence). All enrollees were roughly 18 to 95 years old and from about 24 US areas. Cohort assignment relied on participant-reported clinical history. The sample consisted of PBMCs or T cells enriched from blood (not recorded which). The clonotype comes from a man aged 35 to 55 who had recovered from COVID-19. This rearrangement joins TRBV7-9 to TRBJ1-2, with 7 bases matching TRBD1. This CDR3 is CASTRGQAPLGGYTF. In DNA, the CDR3 is TGTGCCAGCACCCGAGGACAGGCCCCTTTGGGGGGCTACACCTTC.